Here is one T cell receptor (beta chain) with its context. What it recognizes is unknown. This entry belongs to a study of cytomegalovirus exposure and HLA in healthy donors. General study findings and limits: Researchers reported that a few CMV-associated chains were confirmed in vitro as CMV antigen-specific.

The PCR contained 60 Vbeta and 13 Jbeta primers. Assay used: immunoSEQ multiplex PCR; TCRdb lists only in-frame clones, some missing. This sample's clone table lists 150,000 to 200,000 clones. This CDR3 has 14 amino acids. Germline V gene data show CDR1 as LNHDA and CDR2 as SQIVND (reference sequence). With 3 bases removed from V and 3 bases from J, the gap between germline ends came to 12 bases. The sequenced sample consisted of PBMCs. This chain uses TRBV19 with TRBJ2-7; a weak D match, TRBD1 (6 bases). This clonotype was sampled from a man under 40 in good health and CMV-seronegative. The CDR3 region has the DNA TGTGCCAGTAGTATTCAGGGGATGGGCTACGAGCAGTACTTC. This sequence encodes CASSIQGMGYEQYF.